The clone carrying this TCR beta chain turned up a few times. Germline-derived CDR1 and CDR2 are MDHEN and SYDVKM. Trimming took off 0 bases at V and 3 bases at J, with 20 bases between the two ends. CDR3 length: 18 amino acids. Each sample yielded at least 6 million isolated PBMCs. The data derive from a study of blood T cells in healthy people across ages. For the second PCR, which ran for about 6 to 11 cycles, a sample-barcoded 5' primer and a J-beta primer mix were used. TCRdb re-analysed the 5' RACE reads in MiXCR, keeping a single row per CDR3 protein. The profile shows about 540,000 distinct CDR3 sequences, 24% of them singletons. The same data also contributed to another study, on T cells of mothers and their children. This second study notes: Every microgram of extracted RNA entered cDNA synthesis, 1.5 ug per 15 ul. Every mother produced more than 8.5 million TCR beta CDR3 reads, whereas every child provided about 3 million. Persistent microchimeric T cell clones were not found at ~100 per million sensitivity.

The sequenced material came from blood. This receptor was identified in a boy aged 5-17 years in good health. This chain connects TRBV28 to TRBJ1-2; possibly TRBD1 for D (6 bases). The CDR3: CASSLWLQVDRTDYGYTF. CDR3 DNA sequence: TGTGCCAGCAGTTTATGGCTTCAGGTGGACCGGACAGACTATGGCTACACCTTC.